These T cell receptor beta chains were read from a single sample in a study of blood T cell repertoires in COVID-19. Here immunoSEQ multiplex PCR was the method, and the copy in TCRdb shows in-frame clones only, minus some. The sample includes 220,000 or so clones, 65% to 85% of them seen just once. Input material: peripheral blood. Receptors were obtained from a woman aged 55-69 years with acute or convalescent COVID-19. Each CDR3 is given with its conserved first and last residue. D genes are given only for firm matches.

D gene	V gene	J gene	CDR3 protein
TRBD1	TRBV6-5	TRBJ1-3	CASSRGTASGNTIYF
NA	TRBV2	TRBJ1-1	CASSAFQMNTEAFF
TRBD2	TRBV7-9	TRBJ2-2	CASSLAGTSDPGELFF
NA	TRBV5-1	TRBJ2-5	CASSSGGHQETQYF
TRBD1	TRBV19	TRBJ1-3	CASSIRGTGNSGNTIYF
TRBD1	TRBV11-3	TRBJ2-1	CASSRDREAYNEQFF
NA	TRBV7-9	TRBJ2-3	CASSSSGDTQYF
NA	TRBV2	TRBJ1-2	CASKGGENYGYTF
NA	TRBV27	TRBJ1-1	CASSTAGRNTEAFF
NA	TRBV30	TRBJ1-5	CAWSSGRPGVNQPQHF
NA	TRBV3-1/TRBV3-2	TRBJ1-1	CASSQVAGSTEAFF
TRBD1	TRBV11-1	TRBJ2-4	CASSLDRKNIQYF
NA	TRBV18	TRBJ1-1	CASSRKQGDTEAFF
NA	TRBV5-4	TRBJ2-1	CASSSGASNNEQFF
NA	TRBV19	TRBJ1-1	CASRANTEAFF
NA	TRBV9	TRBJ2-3	CASSVEWGGADTQYF
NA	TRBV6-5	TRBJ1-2	CAIVGGFTNYGYTF
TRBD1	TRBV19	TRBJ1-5	CASMDRVSNQPQHF
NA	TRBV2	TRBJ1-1	CASRWTQNTEAFF
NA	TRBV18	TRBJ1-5	CASSPEFLGGNQPQHF
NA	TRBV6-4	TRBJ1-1	CASSRELNTEAFF
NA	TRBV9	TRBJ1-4	CASSEQEGVFEKLFF
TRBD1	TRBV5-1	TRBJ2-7	CASSLIPGQGYEQYF
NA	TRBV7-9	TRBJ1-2	CASSQDVERGYTF
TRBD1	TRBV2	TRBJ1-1	CASALDRGSAEAFF
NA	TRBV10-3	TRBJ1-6	CAISESTPSSFHF
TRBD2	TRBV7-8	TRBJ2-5	CASSQAGGRETQYF
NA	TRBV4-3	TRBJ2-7	CASSQGMIALNEQYF
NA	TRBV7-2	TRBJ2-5	CASSSGTFQETQYF
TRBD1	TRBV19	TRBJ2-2	CASRSGTGITGELFF
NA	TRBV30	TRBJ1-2	CAWNSQGQGYGYTF
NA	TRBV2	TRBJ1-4	CASSEQVRGKLFF
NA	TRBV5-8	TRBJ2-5	CASSLGAGVQETQYF
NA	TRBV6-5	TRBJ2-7	CASSPRAGAYEQYF
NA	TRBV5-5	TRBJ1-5	CASSLDRVQPQHF
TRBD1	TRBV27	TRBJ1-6	CASSPDRGRSPLHF
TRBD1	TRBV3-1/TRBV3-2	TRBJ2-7	CASRPGTVPYEQYF
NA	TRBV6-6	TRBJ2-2	CASSYSAGANTGELFF